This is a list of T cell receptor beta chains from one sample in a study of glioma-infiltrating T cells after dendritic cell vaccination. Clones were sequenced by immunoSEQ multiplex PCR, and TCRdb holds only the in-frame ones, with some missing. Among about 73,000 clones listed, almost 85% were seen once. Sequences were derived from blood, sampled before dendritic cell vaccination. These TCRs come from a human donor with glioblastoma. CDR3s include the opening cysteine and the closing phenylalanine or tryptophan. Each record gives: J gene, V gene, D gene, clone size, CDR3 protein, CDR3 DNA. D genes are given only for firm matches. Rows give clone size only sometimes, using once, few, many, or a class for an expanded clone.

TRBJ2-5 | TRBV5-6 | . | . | CASSSPIQGPGETQYF | TGTGCCAGCAGCTCCCCAATACAGGGTCCCGGGGAGACCCAGTACTTC
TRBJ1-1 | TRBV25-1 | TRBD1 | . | CASSDPRTGGTEAFF | TGTGCCAGCAGTGACCCACGGACAGGAGGGACTGAAGCTTTCTTT
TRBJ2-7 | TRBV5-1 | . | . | CASSLAGDTSSYEQYF | TGCGCCAGCAGCTTGGCCGGGGACACGAGCTCCTACGAGCAGTACTTC
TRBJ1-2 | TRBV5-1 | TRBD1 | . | CASGGQGGGYTF | TGCGCCAGCGGCGGACAGGGCGGTGGCTACACCTTC
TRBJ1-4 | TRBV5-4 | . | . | CASSWGREMAVDEKLFF | TGTGCCAGCAGCTGGGGTCGGGAGATGGCCGTCGATGAAAAACTGTTTTTT
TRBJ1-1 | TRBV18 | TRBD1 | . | CASSRQGVTEAFF | TGTGCCAGCTCACGACAGGGAGTTACTGAAGCTTTCTTT
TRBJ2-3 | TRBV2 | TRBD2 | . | CASRPASGGAVTQYF | TGTGCCAGCAGACCCGCCAGCGGGGGGGCCGTTACGCAGTATTTT
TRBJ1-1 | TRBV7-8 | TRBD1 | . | CASSYDRAQWNTEAFF | TGTGCCAGCAGCTACGACAGGGCCCAATGGAACACTGAAGCTTTCTTT
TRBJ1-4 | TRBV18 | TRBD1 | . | CASSPRTGRKTNEKLFF | TGTGCCAGCTCACCACGGACAGGGAGGAAAACTAATGAAAAACTGTTTTTT
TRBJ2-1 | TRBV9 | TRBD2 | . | CASSVLGGLYNEQFF | TGTGCCAGCAGCGTTTTGGGAGGGTTATACAATGAGCAGTTCTTC
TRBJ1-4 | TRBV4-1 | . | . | CASSQGGDEKLFF | TGCGCCAGCAGCCAAGGGGGAGACGAAAAACTGTTTTTT
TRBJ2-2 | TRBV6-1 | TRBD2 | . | CASSGLAGPDTGELFF | TGTGCCAGCAGTGGTCTAGCGGGGCCCGACACCGGGGAGCTGTTTTTT
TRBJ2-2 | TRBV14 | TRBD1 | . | CASSTPPGQVNTGELFF | TGTGCCAGCAGCACGCCACCGGGACAGGTGAACACCGGGGAGCTGTTTTTT
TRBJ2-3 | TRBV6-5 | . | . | CASSARGPNPDTQYF | TGTGCCAGCAGCGCGCGGGGGCCCAATCCAGATACGCAGTATTTT
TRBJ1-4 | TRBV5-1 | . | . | CASTSGQLFNEKLFF | TGCGCCAGCACCTCTGGACAGCTATTTAATGAAAAACTGTTTTTT
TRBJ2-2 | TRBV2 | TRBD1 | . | CASSYLVQGAGELFF | TGTGCCAGCAGTTACCTAGTACAGGGGGCCGGGGAGCTGTTTTTT
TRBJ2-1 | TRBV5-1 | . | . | CASRLGTSRATEQFF | TGCGCCAGCAGATTAGGTACTAGCCGAGCTACTGAGCAGTTCTTC
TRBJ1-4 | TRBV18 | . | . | CASSPRGGNEKLFF | TGTGCCAGCTCACCAAGGGGGGGCAATGAAAAACTGTTTTTT
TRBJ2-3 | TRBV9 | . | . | CASSARGTDTQYF | TGTGCCAGCAGCGCGAGGGGGACAGATACGCAGTATTTT
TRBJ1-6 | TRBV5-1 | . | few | CASSLMVAGGPSPLHF | TGCGCCAGCAGCTTGATGGTGGCGGGGGGCCCCTCACCCCTCCACTTT
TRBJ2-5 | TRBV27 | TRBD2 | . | CASMPWTSGRKETQYF | TGTGCCAGCATGCCATGGACTAGCGGTCGAAAAGAGACCCAGTACTTC
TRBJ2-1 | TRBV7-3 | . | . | CASSQGGVEQFF | TGTGCCAGCAGCCAGGGTGGGGTTGAGCAGTTCTTC
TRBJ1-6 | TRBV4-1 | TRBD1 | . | CASSQDAGTESSYNSPLHF | TGCGCCAGCAGCCAAGATGCCGGGACAGAGAGCTCCTATAATTCACCCCTCCACTTT
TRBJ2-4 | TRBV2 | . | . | CASSEGQINENIQYF | TGTGCCAGCAGTGAAGGACAGATAAACGAAAACATTCAGTACTTC
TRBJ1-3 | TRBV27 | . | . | CASSPPGGNTIYF | TGTGCCAGCAGCCCACCGGGTGGAAACACCATATATTTT
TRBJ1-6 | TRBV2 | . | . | CASSGLGGSYNSPLHF | TGTGCCAGCAGTGGACTCGGAGGGTCCTATAATTCACCCCTCCACTTT
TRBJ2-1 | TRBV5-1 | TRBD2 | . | CASSAGLAVHLYNEQFF | TGCGCCAGCAGCGCGGGACTAGCGGTACACCTTTACAATGAGCAGTTCTTC
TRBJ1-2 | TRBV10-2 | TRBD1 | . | CASSVDRASGYTF | TGCGCCAGCAGTGTAGACAGGGCGAGTGGCTACACCTTC
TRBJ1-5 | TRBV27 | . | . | CASSFGLGNQPQHF | TGTGCCAGCAGTTTTGGCCTAGGCAATCAGCCCCAGCATTTT
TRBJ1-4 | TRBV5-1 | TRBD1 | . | CASSLEGRGNEKLFF | TGCGCCAGCAGCTTGGAGGGCAGGGGGAATGAAAAACTGTTTTTT
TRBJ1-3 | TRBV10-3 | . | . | CAISMQGRGNTIYF | TGTGCCATCAGCATGCAGGGGAGAGGAAACACCATATATTTT
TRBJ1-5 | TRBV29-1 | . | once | CSVELPGNQPQHF | TGCAGCGTTGAACTGCCGGGCAATCAGCCCCAGCATTTT
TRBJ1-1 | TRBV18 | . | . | CASSPTNTEAFF | TGTGCCAGCTCACCCACTAACACTGAAGCTTTCTTT
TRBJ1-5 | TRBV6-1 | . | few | CASSPSDSNQPQHF | TGTGCCAGCAGCCCGAGCGATAGCAATCAGCCCCAGCATTTT
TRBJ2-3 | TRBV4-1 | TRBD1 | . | CASSPRQGDIDTQYF | TGCGCCAGCAGCCCTCGACAGGGTGACATCGATACGCAGTATTTT
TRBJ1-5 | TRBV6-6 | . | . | CASIGVLSNQPQHF | TGTGCCAGCATTGGAGTTTTAAGCAATCAGCCCCAGCATTTT
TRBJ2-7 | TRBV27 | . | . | CASSPRRYYDYEQYF | TGTGCCAGCAGCCCGAGGCGGTACTACGACTACGAGCAGTACTTC
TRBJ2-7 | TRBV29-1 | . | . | CSVERGSYEQYF | TGCAGCGTTGAAAGGGGATCCTACGAGCAGTACTTC
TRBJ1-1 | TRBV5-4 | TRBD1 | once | CASSFGGDRGDGTEAFF | TGTGCCAGCAGCTTCGGGGGGGACAGGGGGGATGGCACTGAAGCTTTCTTT
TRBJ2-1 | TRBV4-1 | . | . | CASSQGRGYYNEQFF | TGCGCCAGCAGCCAAGGACGGGGATACTACAATGAGCAGTTCTTC
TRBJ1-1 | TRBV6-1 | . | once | CASVAGLNTEAFF | TGTGCCAGCGTGGCAGGGCTGAACACTGAAGCTTTCTTT
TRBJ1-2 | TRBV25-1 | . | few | CASSESLYGYTF | TGTGCCAGCAGTGAATCCCTCTATGGCTACACCTTC
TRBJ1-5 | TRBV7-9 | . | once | CASSPTRGEVNQPQHF | TGTGCCAGCAGCCCGACCAGGGGCGAAGTCAATCAGCCCCAGCATTTT
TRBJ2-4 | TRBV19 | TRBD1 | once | CATTGTGFNIQYF | TGTGCTACAACCGGGACAGGGTTCAACATTCAGTACTTC
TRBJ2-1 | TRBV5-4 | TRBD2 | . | CASSGLAGDGFNEQFF | TGTGCCAGCAGCGGACTAGCGGGAGACGGATTCAATGAGCAGTTCTTC